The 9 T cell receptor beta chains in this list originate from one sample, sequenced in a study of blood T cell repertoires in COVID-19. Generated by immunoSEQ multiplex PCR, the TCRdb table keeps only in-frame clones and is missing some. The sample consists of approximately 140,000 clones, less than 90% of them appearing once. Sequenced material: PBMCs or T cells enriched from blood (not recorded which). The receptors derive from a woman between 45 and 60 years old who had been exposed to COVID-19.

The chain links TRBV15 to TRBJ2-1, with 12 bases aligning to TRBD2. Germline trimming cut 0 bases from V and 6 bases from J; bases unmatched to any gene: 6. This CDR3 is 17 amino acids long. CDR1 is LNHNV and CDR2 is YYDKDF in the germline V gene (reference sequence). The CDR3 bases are TGTGCCACCAGCAGAGACCCCCCTAGCGGGAGGGGCAATGAGCAGTTCTTC. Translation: CATSRDPPSGRGNEQFF.

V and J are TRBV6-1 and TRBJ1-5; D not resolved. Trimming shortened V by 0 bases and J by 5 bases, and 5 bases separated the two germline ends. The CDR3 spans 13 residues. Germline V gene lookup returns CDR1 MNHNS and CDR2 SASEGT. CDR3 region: CASSEARHQPQHF. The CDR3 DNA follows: TGTGCCAGCAGTGAAGCGCGTCATCAGCCCCAGCATTTT.

The chain's CDR3 is CASSYGGGVTDTQYF. CDR3 coding DNA: TGTGCCAGCAGCTACGGGGGGGGAGTCACAGATACGCAGTATTTT. The chain couples TRBV7-6 to TRBJ2-3; 8 nucleotides line up with TRBD2. Germline CDR1 SGHVS, CDR2 FNYEAQ. V lost 4 bases, J lost 2 bases, and 5 bases stayed unmatched. This CDR3 has 15 residues. Full variable domain (rest looked up from reference TRBV7-6 and TRBJ2-3): GAGVSQSPRYKVTKRGQDVALRCDPISGHVSLYWYRQALGQGPEFLTYFNYEAQQDKSGLPNDRFSAERPEGSISTLTIQRTEQRDSAMYRCASSYGGGVTDTQYFGPGTRLTVL.

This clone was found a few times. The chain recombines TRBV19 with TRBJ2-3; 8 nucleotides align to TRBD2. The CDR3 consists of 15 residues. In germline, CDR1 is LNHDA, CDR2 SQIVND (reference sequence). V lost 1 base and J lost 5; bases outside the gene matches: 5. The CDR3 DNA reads TGTGCCAGTAGTATAGCGGGAGGGCCGGAAGATACGCAGTATTTT. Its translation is CASSIAGGPEDTQYF.

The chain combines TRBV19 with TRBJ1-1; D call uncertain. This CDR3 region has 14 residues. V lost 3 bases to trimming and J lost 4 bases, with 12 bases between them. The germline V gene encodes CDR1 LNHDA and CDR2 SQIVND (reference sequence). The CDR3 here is CASSMLNSGTEAFF. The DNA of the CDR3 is TGTGCCAGTAGTATGCTAAACTCGGGCACTGAAGCTTTCTTT.

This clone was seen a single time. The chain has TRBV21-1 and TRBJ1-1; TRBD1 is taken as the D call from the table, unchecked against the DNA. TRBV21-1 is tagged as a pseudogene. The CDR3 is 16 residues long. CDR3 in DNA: TGTGCCAGCAGCAAAGCGCATTCTTCAGGGTACACTGAAGCTTTCTTT. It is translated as CASSKAHSSGYTEAFF.

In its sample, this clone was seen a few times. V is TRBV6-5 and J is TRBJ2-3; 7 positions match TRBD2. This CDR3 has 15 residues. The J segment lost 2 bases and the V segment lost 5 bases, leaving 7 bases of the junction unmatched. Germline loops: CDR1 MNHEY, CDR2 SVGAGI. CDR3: CASSPSAGSTDTQYF. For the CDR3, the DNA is TGTGCCAGCAGTCCGTCAGCGGGATCCACAGATACGCAGTATTTT.

The CDR3 loop is CASSFTGNYGYTF. For the CDR3, the DNA is TGTGCCAGCAGCTTTACGGGGAACTATGGCTACACCTTC. V gene TRBV7-2 combines with J gene TRBJ1-2, with D uncertain. Per the germline V gene, CDR1 is SGHTA and CDR2 is FQGNSA. The CDR3 consists of 13 residues. Trimming pared 3 bases from V and 2 bases from J, leaving 7 bases between.

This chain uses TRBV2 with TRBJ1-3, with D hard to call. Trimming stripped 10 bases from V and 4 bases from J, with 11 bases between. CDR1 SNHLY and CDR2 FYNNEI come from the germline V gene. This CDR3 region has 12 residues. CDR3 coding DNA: TGTGCCACCGAAAGCGAAGGAAACACCATATATTTT. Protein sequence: CATESEGNTIYF.